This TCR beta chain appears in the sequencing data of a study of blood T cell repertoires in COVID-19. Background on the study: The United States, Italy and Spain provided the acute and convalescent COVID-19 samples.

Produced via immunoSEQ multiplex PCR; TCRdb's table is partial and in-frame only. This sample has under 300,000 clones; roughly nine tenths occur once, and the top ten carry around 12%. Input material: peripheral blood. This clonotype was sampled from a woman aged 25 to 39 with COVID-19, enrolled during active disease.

CDR3 nucleotides: TGTGCCAGCAGCACCGGGACAGGGGAAAGACTCACCTTC. Translation gives CASSTGTGERLTF. The chain has TRBV5-6 and TRBJ1-2; 10 nucleotides align to TRBD1. Germline-derived CDR1 and CDR2 are SGHDT and YYEEEE. V lost 4 bases, J lost 13 bases, and 10 bases stayed unmatched. The CDR3 covers 13 residues.